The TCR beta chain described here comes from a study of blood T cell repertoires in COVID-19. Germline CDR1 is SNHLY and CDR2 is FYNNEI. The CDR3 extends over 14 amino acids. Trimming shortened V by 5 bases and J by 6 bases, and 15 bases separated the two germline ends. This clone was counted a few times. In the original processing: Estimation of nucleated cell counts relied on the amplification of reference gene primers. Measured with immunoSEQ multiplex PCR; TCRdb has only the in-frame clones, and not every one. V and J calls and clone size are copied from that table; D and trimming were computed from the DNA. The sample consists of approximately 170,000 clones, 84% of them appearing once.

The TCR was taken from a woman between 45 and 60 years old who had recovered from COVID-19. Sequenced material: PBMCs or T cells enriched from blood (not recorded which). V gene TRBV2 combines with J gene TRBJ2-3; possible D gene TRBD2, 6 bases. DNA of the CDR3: TGTGCCAGCAGTCGCCCACCTGGGAGGGATACGCAGTATTTT. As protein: CASSRPPGRDTQYF.